The entry below describes one T cell receptor beta chain. The source of the sample is a study of blood T cell repertoires in COVID-19. As handled by the study authors: Nucleated cell number was recorded as an estimate derived from reference gene primer amplification. Method: immunoSEQ multiplex PCR; TCRdb's copy keeps in-frame clones and lacks some. V, J and clone size are taken as reported in that table, and D and trimming were inferred from the DNA itself. The table includes 350,000 or so clones, 88% detected once. Germline V gene data show CDR1 as SGHTA and CDR2 as FQGTGA. This CDR3 is built from 15 residues. Trimming left V 5 bases short and J 3 bases short, with 13 bases between. Each exposed participant met a COVID-19 case in the 2 weeks preceding study entry.

The sequenced sample was PBMCs or T cells enriched from blood (not recorded which). The TCR originated in a woman aged 25 to 45 who had been exposed to COVID-19. The rearrangement uses TRBV7-3 and TRBJ1-4, with D possibly TRBD1 on 5 matching bases. The CDR3 bases are TGTGCCAGCAGCCCATCAGGGTCAGCTAATGAAAAACTGTTTTTT. Its protein product is CASSPSGSANEKLFF.